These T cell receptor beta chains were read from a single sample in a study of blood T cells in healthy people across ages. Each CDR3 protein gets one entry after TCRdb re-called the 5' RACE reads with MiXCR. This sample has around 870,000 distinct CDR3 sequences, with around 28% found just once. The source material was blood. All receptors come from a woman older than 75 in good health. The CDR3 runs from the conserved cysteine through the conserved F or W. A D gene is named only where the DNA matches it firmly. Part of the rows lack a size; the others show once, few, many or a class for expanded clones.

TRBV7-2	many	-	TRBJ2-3	TGTGCCAGCAGCTTAGTCCCCGATACGCAGTATTTT	CASSLVPDTQYF
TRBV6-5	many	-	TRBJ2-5	TGTGCCAGCACCCCAGGGGCCATAGAGACCCAGTACTTC	CASTPGAIETQYF
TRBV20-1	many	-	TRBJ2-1	TGCAGTGCGCAGGTCTCCTACAATGAGCAGTTCTTC	CSAQVSYNEQFF
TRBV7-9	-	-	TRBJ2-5	TGTGCCAGCAGCTTAGGGGGGGGCAGTCAAGAGATCCAGTACTTC	CASSLGGGSQEIQYF
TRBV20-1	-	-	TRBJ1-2	TGCAGTGCTCTCATCGATGCGTGGGGCTACACCTTC	CSALIDAWGYTF
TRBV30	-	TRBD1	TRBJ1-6	TGTGCCTGGAGCCGGGACAGGCTAGATAATTCACCCCTCCACTTT	CAWSRDRLDNSPLHF
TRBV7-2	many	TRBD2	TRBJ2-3	TGTGCCAGCAGCTCCCCAGCGGGGGGCCGTCTGACAGATACGCAGTATTTT	CASSSPAGGRLTDTQYF
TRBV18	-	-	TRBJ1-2	TGTGCCAGCTCACCGCTGGACGGAAAGAGTGGCTACACCTTC	CASSPLDGKSGYTF
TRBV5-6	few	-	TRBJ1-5	TGTGCCAGCAGCTTTTTTCAGGGGCCGTTCCAGCCCCAGCATTTT	CASSFFQGPFQPQHF
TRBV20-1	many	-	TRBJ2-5	TGCAGTGCTGGGCTAGGGGCACAAGAGACCCAGTACTTC	CSAGLGAQETQYF
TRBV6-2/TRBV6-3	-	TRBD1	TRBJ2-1	TGTGCCAGCAGTTACAGAGGACAGGGGGCGCGCAATGAGCAGTTCTTC	CASSYRGQGARNEQFF
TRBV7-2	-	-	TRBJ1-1	TGTGCCAGCAGCTGGGGCTGGGGAAACACTGAAGCTTTCTTT	CASSWGWGNTEAFF
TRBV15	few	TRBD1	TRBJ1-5	TGTGCCACCAGCACGGACAGGGGGAGCAATCAGCCCCAGCATTTT	CATSTDRGSNQPQHF
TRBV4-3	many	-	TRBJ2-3	TGCGCCAGCAGCCAAGATTTGGCAGGGGAGGCAGATACGCAGTATTTT	CASSQDLAGEADTQYF
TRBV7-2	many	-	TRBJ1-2	TGTGCCAGCAGCTTAAGCGATTGGCGACGGGGCTATGGCTACACCTTC	CASSLSDWRRGYGYTF
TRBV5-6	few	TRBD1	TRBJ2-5	TGTGCCAGCAGCGCCCCGGGACAGGGGGCTCGGGAGACCCAGTACTTC	CASSAPGQGARETQYF
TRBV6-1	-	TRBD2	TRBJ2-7	TGTGCCAGCAGTCGCCTATTTAGCGGGGGTTCCTACTACGAGCAGTACTTC	CASSRLFSGGSYYEQYF
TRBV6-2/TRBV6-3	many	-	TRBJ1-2	TGTGCCAGCAGGTCCTCTGGGGGCTCGTGGTATGGCTACACCTTC	CASRSSGGSWYGYTF
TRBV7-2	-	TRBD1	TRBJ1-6	TGTGCCAGCAGCAACCACAGGGGCGCGGTAGATTCACCCCTCCACTTT	CASSNHRGAVDSPLHF
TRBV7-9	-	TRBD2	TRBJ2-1	TGTGCCAGCAGCTTAGCGGGGAGGGGAGGACACTCCAGCCCTTACAATGAGCAGTTCTTC	CASSLAGRGGHSSPYNEQFF
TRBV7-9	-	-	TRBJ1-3	TGTGCCAGCAGCTCCCGGACAGATGGAAACACCATATATTTT	CASSSRTDGNTIYF
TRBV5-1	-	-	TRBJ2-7	TGCGCCGGCAGCTTGGGAGGCAGGACCTCCTACGAGCAGTACTTC	CAGSLGGRTSYEQYF